Listed here are 18 T cell receptor beta chains from one sample, sequenced in a study of breast tumors, draining lymph nodes, adjacent tissues. Breast cancer patients provided tissue from their axillary draining lymph nodes. TCRdb recomputed calls from the multiplex PCR reads with MiXCR, one row per CDR3 protein. Of about 170,000 distinct CDR3 sequences detected, around 33% appear once; the ten largest clones hold 3.8%. Sequencing was performed on axillary lymph node tissue. The receptors were sampled from a female donor with breast cancer. Some clones in this sample may be carry-over from other donors' samples.

This sequence joins TRBV12-3 or TRBV12-4 and TRBJ2-3, with TRBD2 matching over 10 bases. After removal of 4 bases from V and 7 bases from J, the junction contained 8 bases not matched to a gene. The CDR3 loop spans 15 amino acids. CDR3 amino acids: CASSSTSGEWYTQYF. The CDR3 DNA reads as TGTGCCAGCAGTTCAACTAGCGGGGAATGGTATACGCAGTATTTT.

The chain couples TRBV15 to TRBJ2-2; D might be TRBD1 (7 bases). V lost 0 bases, J lost 4 bases, and 12 bases lay in between. The length of the CDR3 is 16 residues. Germline-derived CDR1 and CDR2 are LNHNV and YYDKDF (reference sequence). CDR3 nucleotides: TGTGCCACCAGCAGAGAAAGGGGGCGGGGCACCGGGGAGCTGTTTTTT. Amino acid sequence: CATSRERGRGTGELFF.

This clonotype was counted at least ten times. The chain is built from TRBV2 and TRBJ2-3; 9 bases are shared with TRBD2. With V trimmed by 7 bases and J by 2 bases, 10 bases remained unmatched. The CDR3 loop spans 16 amino acids. CDR1 and CDR2 (germline): SNHLY, FYNNEI. CDR3 amino acids: CASTVRRGGNTDTQYF. The CDR3 DNA is TGTGCCAGCACGGTGCGGCGGGGGGGTAACACAGATACGCAGTATTTT.

This clonotype was seen ten or more times. This chain links TRBV4-1 with TRBJ2-1, with 7 bases matching TRBD1. The germline CDR1 and CDR2 sequences are MGHRA and YSYEKL. The length of the CDR3 is 18 residues. V dropped 0 bases and J dropped 1; count of bases not matched to a gene: 9. CDR3 region: CASSQDGVGRGSYNEQFF. The CDR3 DNA is TGCGCCAGCAGCCAAGATGGCGTCGGCAGGGGGTCCTACAATGAGCAGTTCTTC.

This clonotype came up many times. The rearrangement uses TRBV11-3 and TRBJ2-1; 8 nucleotides align to TRBD1. The ends lost 5 bases at V and 12 bases at J; junction bases unmatched: 6. CDR1 SGHNT and CDR2 YENEEA come from the germline V gene. The CDR3 extends over 12 amino acids. The chain's CDR3 is CASSLDRAAQFF. As DNA, the CDR3 is TGTGCCAGCAGCCTGGACAGGGCAGCGCAGTTCTTC. Using reference TRBV11-3 and TRBJ2-1 for the parts outside the CDR3, the full variable domain is EAGVVQSPRYKIIEKKQPVAFWCNPISGHNTLYWYLQNLGQGPELLIRYENEEAVDDSQLPKDRFSAERLKGVDSTLKIQPAELGDSAVYLCASSLDRAAQFFGPGTRLTVL.

This clonotype came up many times. The gene calls are TRBV11-2 and TRBJ2-7; D not certain. The germline V and J ends were trimmed by 0 bases and 4 bases, with 13 bases remaining between them. CDR3 length: 15 residues. Germline assignment: CDR1 SGHAT and CDR2 FQNNGV. The CDR3 DNA reads as TGTGCCAGCAGCTTAGATATGCAGTCCGGTTACGAGCAGTACTTC. Its protein product is CASSLDMQSGYEQYF.

The gene calls are TRBV12-3 or TRBV12-4 and TRBJ1-1, with 7 bases matching TRBD1. The ends lost 8 bases at V and 6 bases at J; junction bases unmatched: 6. The length of the CDR3 is 12 residues. The CDR3 region has the DNA TGTGCCAGCGGAGACAGGGCGGCTGAAGCTTTCTTT. It is translated as CASGDRAAEAFF.

Worth noting for this clonotype: The CDR3 ends on some other residue instead of the conserved phenylalanine or tryptophan, so this is likely a read error. Because the CDR3's place on the DNA is in doubt, the DNA is left out and the CDR3 is given as listed by TCRdb. The J gene is TRBJ2-7, the V gene TRBV7-9; the DNA was not used to check the table's D call, TRBD1. The CDR3 is 12 amino acids in total, end residues counted. Germline-derived CDR1 and CDR2 are SEHNR and FQNEAQ (reference sequence). CDR3 in amino acids: CASSSLAGTENY.

Of note for this clonotype: A read error may be the cause here, since a much bigger clone is one base away. In DNA, the CDR3 is TGTGCCACCAGCCTAAGGGACAGGGAGAGCTCCTACGAGCAGTACTTC. Protein sequence: CATSLRDRESSYEQYF. The chain uses TRBV28 and TRBJ2-7; TRBD1 aligns across 9 bases. Germline V lookup: CDR1 MDHEN, CDR2 SYDVKM. V lost 10 bases and J lost 0; bases outside the gene matches: 13. This CDR3 comprises 16 residues.

This clonotype was detected only a few times. The CDR3 ends on some other residue instead of the conserved phenylalanine or tryptophan, so this is likely a read error. The V gene is TRBV5-1, the J gene TRBJ1-6, with 8 bases that match TRBD1. Trimming cost V 3 bases and J 13 bases; bases outside gene matches: 12. The CDR3 covers 15 residues. Germline lookup yields CDR1 SGHRS and CDR2 YFSETQ. In nucleotides, the CDR3 is TGCGCCAGCAGCTCGACAGGGGAGTGGAACTCCCCCCTCCACCTT. Protein sequence: CASSSTGEWNSPLHL.

This clonotype was recorded many times. This sequence joins TRBV9 and TRBJ2-3, with 9 bases that match TRBD2. J was trimmed by 1 base and V by 0 bases; bases with no gene match: 3. In germline, CDR1 is SGDLS, CDR2 YYNGEE. The CDR3 contains 16 residues. CDR3 sequence reads: CASSVAVAGGTDTQYF. CDR3 DNA sequence: TGTGCCAGCAGCGTAGCGGTAGCGGGGGGCACAGATACGCAGTATTTT. The variable domain in full, completed from reference TRBV9 and TRBJ2-3, reads DSGVTQTPKHLITATGQRVTLRCSPRSGDLSVYWYQQSLDQGLQFLIQYYNGEERAKGNILERFSAQQFPDLHSELNLSSLELGDSALYFCASSVAVAGGTDTQYFGPGTRLTVL.

The CDR3 reads CATSDPGRGYYEQYF. CDR3 coding DNA: TGTGCCACCAGTGATCCGGGACGGGGTTACTACGAGCAGTACTTC. The chain joins TRBV24-1 to TRBJ2-7; possibly TRBD1 or TRBD2 for D (5 bases each). The CDR3 is 15 residues long. Germline V gene data show CDR1 as KGHDR and CDR2 as SFDVKD. Trimming took 3 bases from V and 3 from J, leaving 14 bases between them.

The chain is built from TRBV24-1 and TRBJ1-1; no clear D. In germline, CDR1 is KGHDR, CDR2 SFDVKD. The CDR3 contains 14 residues. The germline V and J ends were trimmed by 8 bases and 1 base, with 13 bases remaining between them. The CDR3 sequence is CATTSGSENTEAFF. The CDR3 DNA sequence: TGTGCCACCACCTCCGGGAGCGAGAACACTGAAGCTTTCTTT.

In its sample, this clonotype was seen many times. The V gene is TRBV12-3 or TRBV12-4, the J gene TRBJ2-7; perhaps TRBD1 as D (5 bases). The length of the CDR3 is 14 residues. Trimming removed 0 bases from V and 3 bases from J, with 9 bases in between. CDR3 nucleotides: TGTGCCAGCAGTTTAGCAGGGGCAAGCTACGAGCAGTACTTC. Protein sequence: CASSLAGASYEQYF.

Worth noting for this clonotype: A much larger clone differs from this one at a single base, so this may be a read error. The CDR3 region has the DNA TGTGCCAGCAGCTTCCAGGGACCTGAGCAGTTCTTC. Translating it yields CASSFQGPEQFF. The rearrangement uses TRBV5-6 and TRBJ2-1, with D perhaps matching TRBD1 or TRBD2 (5 bases each). Between the trimmed V and J ends, which lost 2 bases and 9 bases, there was a span of 9 bases. This CDR3 has 12 residues. Looked up from germline, CDR1 is SGHDT and CDR2 is YYEEEE. The full variable domain, with the rest looked up from reference TRBV5-6 and TRBJ2-1, is DAGVTQSPTHLIKTRGQQVTLRCSPKSGHDTVSWYQQALGQGPQFIFQYYEEEERQRGNFPDRFSGHQFPNYSSELNVNALLLGDSALYLCASSFQGPEQFFGPGTRLTVL.

This clonotype occurred a few times. The chain uses TRBV6-6 and TRBJ2-7; maybe TRBD1 (9 bases). V dropped 5 bases and J dropped 7 bases, with 21 bases sitting between them. The CDR3 runs to 15 residues. CDR1 MNHNY and CDR2 SVGAGI come from the germline V gene (reference sequence). DNA of the CDR3: TGTGCCAGCAGTAGTAGCGGGACAGGGCGTGGGGAGCAGTACTTC. As protein: CASSSSGTGRGEQYF.

The CDR3 loop reads CASSFVGGSSYEQYF. The CDR3 DNA reads as TGTGCCAGCAGTTTTGTCGGGGGCAGCTCCTACGAGCAGTACTTC. The gene calls are TRBV27 and TRBJ2-7, with D perhaps being TRBD1 or TRBD2 (6 bases each). The V gene lost 3 bases and the J gene lost 0 bases, with 12 bases spanning the gap. The CDR3 has 15 amino acids. From germline, CDR1 is MNHEY and CDR2 SMNVEV (reference sequence).

This clonotype was counted many times. The chain has TRBV5-6 and TRBJ2-7; D is ambiguous. The CDR3 is 14 amino acids. V was clipped by 0 bases and J by 1 base, with 8 bases between them. Germline CDR1 and CDR2: SGHDT and YYEEEE. In DNA, the CDR3 is TGTGCCAGCAGCTTGGCACGGCAGTCCTACGAGCAGTACTTC. Protein: CASSLARQSYEQYF.